Listed below are T cell receptor beta chains from one sample, sequenced in a study of T cells after yellow fever vaccination. Using its own MiXCR run on the 5' RACE reads, TCRdb lists one record per CDR3 protein. The sample yields around 310,000 distinct CDR3 sequences, around 3.9% seen once. This sample comprised PBMCs, obtained on the day of the yellow fever booster vaccination. These receptors originate from a man aged 18-30 years who received the YFV17D yellow fever vaccine. The CDR3 runs from the conserved cysteine through the conserved F or W. Each record gives: J gene, clone size, D gene, V gene, CDR3 DNA, CDR3 protein. A D gene is named only where the DNA matches it firmly. Clone size is stated in some rows and not others, as once, few, many or a class when expanded.

>TRBJ2-2|.|.|TRBV15
TGTGCCACCAGCCTGAACACCGGGGAGCTGTTTTTT
CATSLNTGELFF
>TRBJ1-6|few|.|TRBV7-8
TGTGCCAGCAGCCCAGGGGAACAGTCACCCCTCCACTTT
CASSPGEQSPLHF
>TRBJ1-6|few|.|TRBV24-1
TGTGCCACCAGTGATGTGGGAGGGGTAAGCTCCTATAATTCACCCCTCCACTTT
CATSDVGGVSSYNSPLHF
>TRBJ1-1|.|.|TRBV11-2
TGTGCCAGCACCTCGGGGGCGGGGTCGGTTTTCTTT
CASTSGAGSVFF
>TRBJ1-4|many|.|TRBV5-4
TGTGCCAGCAGCTATGGACAGCTGAATGAAAAACTGTTTTTT
CASSYGQLNEKLFF
>TRBJ2-1|.|.|TRBV6-6
TGTGCCAGCTATGGGGGCAATGAGCAGTTCTTC
CASYGGNEQFF
>TRBJ2-5|many|TRBD2|TRBV7-2
TGTGCCAGCAGGGCCGGGACTAGCGTCGAGACCCAGTACTTC
CASRAGTSVETQYF
>TRBJ1-6|many|.|TRBV3-1
TGTGCCAGCAGCCCTCAAGTCCGCGCACCCCTCCACTTT
CASSPQVRAPLHF
>TRBJ2-7|many|TRBD1|TRBV7-3
TGTGCCAGCAGCCTGCCGGGACAGGGGGCGGGGTACGAGCAGTACTTC
CASSLPGQGAGYEQYF
>TRBJ2-1|few|.|TRBV7-2
TGTGCCAGCAGCTTGATGGATGTTGAGCAGTTCTTC
CASSLMDVEQFF
>TRBJ1-1|many|.|TRBV7-6
TGTGCCAGCAGCGCGTCCGAGGGCACTGAAGCTTTCTTT
CASSASEGTEAFF
>TRBJ2-1|few|TRBD2|TRBV20-1
TGCAGTGCTAACCAGCGGGGGGACAATGAGCAGTTCTTC
CSANQRGDNEQFF
>TRBJ2-7|few|TRBD2|TRBV4-2
TGTGCCAGCAGCCTCCTGACTAGCGGGGGTTCCTACGAGCAGTACTTC
CASSLLTSGGSYEQYF
>TRBJ1-5|few|.|TRBV18
TGTGCCAGCTCACCAACGGGCGACTGGCAGCCCCAGCATTTT
CASSPTGDWQPQHF
>TRBJ2-1|many|.|TRBV6-1
TGTGCCAGCAGTGAAATCGGGGCCCGCAATGAGCAGTTCTTC
CASSEIGARNEQFF
>TRBJ2-3|few|.|TRBV20-1
TGCAGTGCTAGAGGACCTGAGAGCACAGATACGCAGTATTTT
CSARGPESTDTQYF
>TRBJ2-1|many|.|TRBV27
TGTGCCAGTGGTATCTACAATGAGCAGTTCTTC
CASGIYNEQFF
>TRBJ2-2|.|TRBD1|TRBV15
TGTGCCACCAGCGGGACAGTGAACACCGGGGAGCTGTTTTTT
CATSGTVNTGELFF
>TRBJ2-3|.|.|TRBV4-3
TGCGCCAGCATCCAAGAACGCCCCACCGGTGCAGATACGCAGTATTTT
CASIQERPTGADTQYF
>TRBJ2-3|many|.|TRBV11-2
TGTGCCAGCAGTCCCCGGGGGCCCACAGATACGCAGTATTTT
CASSPRGPTDTQYF
>TRBJ1-3|few|.|TRBV5-1
TGCGCCAGCAGCTTGGCTTTCTTCCCGTCCTCTGGAAACACCATATATTTT
CASSLAFFPSSGNTIYF
>TRBJ2-3|many|.|TRBV6-2/TRBV6-3
TGTGCCAGCAGCTCATCTACCACAGATACGCAGTATTTT
CASSSSTTDTQYF
>TRBJ2-7|many|.|TRBV18
TGTGCCAGCTCACTAACCAACTACGAGCAGTACTTC
CASSLTNYEQYF
>TRBJ2-7|.|TRBD1|TRBV7-9
TGTGCCAGCAGCAAGGGACAGGGGGCTTACGAGCAGTACTTC
CASSKGQGAYEQYF
>TRBJ2-1|many|.|TRBV6-2/TRBV6-3
TGTGCCAGCACCGAATTGTCTTCCGGGGATGAGCAGTTCTTC
CASTELSSGDEQFF
>TRBJ2-7|.|.|TRBV25-1
TGTGCCAGCAGTGAAGATAGCGGCAGACCCTACGAGCAGTACTTC
CASSEDSGRPYEQYF
>TRBJ2-2|few|.|TRBV5-4
TGTGCCAGCAGTTCGGCCCCGTTAACGTATAACACCGGGGAGCTGTTTTTT
CASSSAPLTYNTGELFF
>TRBJ2-5|.|.|TRBV11-2
TGTGCCAGCAGCTCAGAACGGCTACCGGAGACCCAGTACTTC
CASSSERLPETQYF
>TRBJ2-1|.|TRBD1|TRBV5-1
TGCGCCAGCAGCTTGGGCAGGGGGCCCGGCAATGAGCAGTTCTTC
CASSLGRGPGNEQFF
>TRBJ1-2|few|.|TRBV29-1
TGCAGCGTTGAACCCTATTATGGCTACACCTTC
CSVEPYYGYTF
>TRBJ1-1|.|.|TRBV19
TGTGCCAGTAGTATGAGGAGGATGAACACTGAAGCTTTCTTT
CASSMRRMNTEAFF
>TRBJ2-5|many|TRBD2|TRBV11-2
TGTGCCAGCAGCTTAGGGGGACTAGGGGTAGAGACCCAGTACTTC
CASSLGGLGVETQYF
>TRBJ2-5|many|TRBD1|TRBV7-8
TGTGCCAGCAGCCTCCCCGGGACAGAGAAAGAGACCCAGTACTTC
CASSLPGTEKETQYF
>TRBJ1-1|.|.|TRBV10-1
TGCGCCAGCAAATCTGGATGGGCCACTGAAGCTTTCTTT
CASKSGWATEAFF
>TRBJ2-4|many|.|TRBV4-3
TGCGCCAGCAGCCAAGCCGCCTACCAACGGGGAAACATTCAGTACTTC
CASSQAAYQRGNIQYF
>TRBJ1-5|many|.|TRBV20-1
TGCAGTGCTAGGTTGGACCCCTATCAGCCCCAGCATTTT
CSARLDPYQPQHF
>TRBJ1-1|few|.|TRBV13
TGTGCCAGCAGCTTTCCAGGGGCAATGAACACTGAAGCTTTCTTT
CASSFPGAMNTEAFF
>TRBJ2-1|.|TRBD1|TRBV19
TGTGCCAGTAGTATCTCGGGACAGGGCGATGAGCAGTTCTTC
CASSISGQGDEQFF
>TRBJ2-5|few|TRBD2|TRBV5-1
TGCGCCAGCAGCTTGGCCGTGCTAGCGGGCCCAAGGGTAGAGACCCAGTACTTC
CASSLAVLAGPRVETQYF
>TRBJ1-5|many|TRBD1|TRBV15
TGTGCCACCGGAGCAGGGACAGGGTTGAGTCAGCCCCAGCATTTT
CATGAGTGLSQPQHF
>TRBJ1-5|.|.|TRBV25-1
TGTGCCAGCAGTGAACAGGGAGGGGAACAGCCCCAGCATTTT
CASSEQGGEQPQHF
>TRBJ2-5|.|.|TRBV2
TGTGCCAGCAGTAAGGGTTTGGGGGAGACCCAGTACTTC
CASSKGLGETQYF
>TRBJ2-3|few|.|TRBV5-4
TGTGCCAGCGGACGGAGGGGGGCCGGTGTGACAGATACGCAGTATTTT
CASGRRGAGVTDTQYF
>TRBJ2-2|few|.|TRBV10-3
TGTGCCATCAGCGGCGCCGAGAACACCGGGGAGCTGTTTTTT
CAISGAENTGELFF
>TRBJ2-2|many|.|TRBV5-1
TGCGCCAGCAGCTTAGGGGTTTTGAACACCGGGGAGCTGTTTTTT
CASSLGVLNTGELFF
>TRBJ2-3|.|.|TRBV7-2
TGTGCCAGCAGCCCCCCGGGTCGGGGTACGCAGTATTTT
CASSPPGRGTQYF
>TRBJ2-1|many|.|TRBV19
TGTGCCAGTAGTATAGACGCCCGGACAGACTACAATGAGCAGTTCTTC
CASSIDARTDYNEQFF
>TRBJ2-5|.|TRBD1|TRBV29-1
TGCAGCGCAAGGCGGGGACAGGGGGCCGCGGAGACCCAGTACTTC
CSARRGQGAAETQYF
>TRBJ1-2|many|.|TRBV27
TGTGCCAGCAGTTTCCGCACTGGGGGGGCGGAACGAGGCTACACCTTC
CASSFRTGGAERGYTF
>TRBJ1-2|.|TRBD1|TRBV5-1
TGCGCCAGCAGCTTGGCCTCGGGACAGGGGGTACGAAGTGGCTACACCTTC
CASSLASGQGVRSGYTF
>TRBJ1-2|many|.|TRBV29-1
TGCAGCTCGGTAGGAATTTCTAACTATGGCTACACCTTC
CSSVGISNYGYTF
>TRBJ1-4|many|.|TRBV5-6
TGTGCCAGCAGCTTGGCCAGATATGCAACTAATGAAAAACTGTTTTTT
CASSLARYATNEKLFF
>TRBJ1-6|few|.|TRBV6-5
TGTGCCAGCAGTTACCCAGGCCAGGGTACACCCCTCCACTTT
CASSYPGQGTPLHF
>TRBJ1-4|many|TRBD1|TRBV14
TGTGCCAGCAGCCCGGGGACAGGGGGAGAAAAACTGTTTTTT
CASSPGTGGEKLFF